Shown below are 20 T cell receptor beta chains from a single sample sequenced in a study of T cells in narcolepsy. Here immunoSEQ multiplex PCR was the method, and the copy in TCRdb shows in-frame clones only, minus some. The sample has around 25,000 clones; over 65% are singletons. Material for sequencing was memory (CD45RA-) CD4+ T cells from blood. These receptor sequences come from a human donor in good health.

In the case of this clone: The junction departs from germline at one end; a sequencing error may be responsible. This chain connects TRBV11-2 to TRBJ2-1, with D possibly TRBD2 on 5 matching bases. Germline V gene data show CDR1 as SGHAT and CDR2 as FQNNGV. This CDR3 contains 12 residues. The CDR3 sequence: CASSREDGIRVF. The CDR3 DNA follows: TGTGCCAGCAGCCGCGAGGACGGGATACGAGTCTTC.

The chain combines TRBV11-1 with TRBJ2-7, with D possibly being TRBD1 or TRBD2 (5 bases each). CDR1 SGHAT and CDR2 FQDESV come from the germline V gene (reference sequence). Trimming cost V 1 base and J 6 bases, with 10 bases left between them. The CDR3 has 13 residues. The DNA of the CDR3 is TGTGCCAGCAGCTTAGGGGGGACCGGCGAGCAGTACTTC. It codes for CASSLGGTGEQYF.

This sequence joins TRBV6-5 and TRBJ1-1; weak D call: TRBD1 (5 bases). V shed 1 base and J shed 3 bases, with 6 bases lying between them. CDR3 length: 13 residues. Germline assignment: CDR1 MNHEY and CDR2 SVGAGI. Here the CDR3 DNA reads TGTGCCAGCAGTTACTTGGGGGACACTGAAGCTTTCTTT. Translated, it gives CASSYLGDTEAFF.

The V gene is TRBV28, the J gene TRBJ2-5, with 7 bases identical to TRBD2. The junction had 6 bases not matched to a gene; V was cut back by 3 bases and J by 5 bases. Germline-derived CDR1 and CDR2 are MDHEN and SYDVKM. The CDR3 covers 14 residues. The CDR3 DNA reads as TGTGCCAGCAGTTTCGGGCAGGGAGGGGAGACCCAGTACTTC. As protein: CASSFGQGGETQYF. Full variable domain (outside the CDR3, taken from reference TRBV28 and TRBJ2-5): DVKVTQSSRYLVKRTGEKVFLECVQDMDHENMFWYRQDPGLGLRLIYFSYDVKMKEKGDIPEGYSVSREKKERFSLILESASTNQTSMYLCASSFGQGGETQYFGPGTRLLVL.

Written as DNA, the CDR3 is TGTGCCTGGAGTGTGCCCTCTGGAAACACCATATATTTT. Its protein product is CAWSVPSGNTIYF. The V call is TRBV30, the J call TRBJ1-3; D is unresolved. The CDR3 is 13 residues long. Trimming pared 0 bases from V and 0 bases from J, leaving 3 bases between. Per germline, CDR1 GTSNPN and CDR2 SVGIG (reference sequence).

The CDR3 spells CSVEHRHTGELFF. For the CDR3, the DNA is TGCAGCGTTGAACACAGGCACACCGGGGAGCTGTTTTTT. The J gene is TRBJ2-2, the V gene TRBV29-1, with D perhaps TRBD1 (5 bases). The CDR3 extends over 13 amino acids. Looked up from germline, CDR1 is SQVTM and CDR2 is ANQGSEA. V gave up 2 bases and J gave up 3 bases, with 7 bases separating them.

V usage is TRBV4-2 and J usage is TRBJ1-1; D remains unclear. Trimming took 0 bases from V and 8 from J, leaving 10 bases between them. The germline V gene encodes CDR1 LGHNA and CDR2 YNFKEQ. CDR3 length: 13 amino acids. The DNA for the CDR3 is TGTGCCAGCAGCCAAGATCAAGCCAGGGAAGCTTTCTTT. The encoded protein is CASSQDQAREAFF.

The chain couples TRBV27 to TRBJ1-6; D not certain. Trimming cost V 3 bases and J 5 bases, with 5 bases left between them. The CDR3 extends over 13 amino acids. CDR1 MNHEY and CDR2 SMNVEV come from the germline V gene (reference sequence). CDR3 DNA: TGTGCCAGCAGTTTGGTAAATAATTCACCCCTCCACTTT. Encoded protein: CASSLVNNSPLHF.

Remarks on this clone: The sample contains more than one DNA sequence encoding this CDR3. The rearrangement joins TRBV25-1 to TRBJ2-1; D gene unclear. This CDR3 has 18 amino acids. Trimming took 3 bases from V and 4 from J, leaving 22 bases between them. Germline lookup yields CDR1 MGHDK and CDR2 SYGVNS. The CDR3 nucleotides are TGTGCCAGCAGTGATCCGAAGGAGTCGCGGAGTATTTACAATGAGCAGTTCTTC. Protein: CASSDPKESRSIYNEQFF.

This clone was seen just once. The chain has TRBV6-1 and TRBJ2-1; weak D call: TRBD2 (6 bases). The germline V gene encodes CDR1 MNHNS and CDR2 SASEGT. V lost 1 base and J 0 bases, leaving 10 bases between the germline ends. The CDR3 sequence is 16 residues long. The CDR3: CASSEVGGNSYNEQFF. The CDR3 bases are TGTGCCAGCAGTGAAGTCGGCGGGAACTCCTACAATGAGCAGTTCTTC.

The chain is built from TRBV6-6 and TRBJ1-2, with D maybe TRBD1 (5 bases). The germline CDR1 and CDR2 sequences are MNHNY and SVGAGI (reference sequence). This CDR3 spans 16 amino acids. The V end was cut by 5 bases, the J end by 2 bases, with 18 bases between. The CDR3 DNA follows: TGTGCCAGCAGTAGCCCGGTGGGCCGGGGCAACTATGGCTACACCTTC. It translates to CASSSPVGRGNYGYTF.

The chain employs TRBV5-8 and TRBJ1-5; D not resolved. V lost 2 bases, J lost 4 bases, and 7 bases lay in between. Germline V gives CDR1 SGHTS, CDR2 YDEGEE. The CDR3 length is 13 residues. CDR3 nucleotide sequence: TGTGCCAGCAGCTTCAGTCGTAATCAGCCCCAGCATTTT. Translating gives CASSFSRNQPQHF.

The chain recombines TRBV27 with TRBJ1-1; D is ambiguous. The V gene's germline CDR1 is MNHEY and CDR2 SMNVEV (reference sequence). Trimming took 6 bases from V and 1 from J, leaving 9 bases between them. The CDR3 contains 13 residues. CDR3 protein: CASRPNRNTEAFF. DNA for the CDR3: TGTGCCAGCAGACCCAACAGGAACACTGAAGCTTTCTTT.

V gene TRBV11-2 combines with J gene TRBJ2-2, with TRBD2 matching 12 bases. J gave up 4 bases and V 5 bases, and 5 bases lay outside the gene matches. The CDR3 spans 16 residues. Germline CDR1 SGHAT, CDR2 FQNNGV. CDR3 protein: CASSRGLAGPTGELFF. The DNA for the CDR3 is TGTGCCAGCAGCCGCGGACTAGCGGGGCCCACCGGGGAGCTGTTTTTT.

The chain joins TRBV19 to TRBJ2-1; 9 bases are a match to TRBD2. J lost 8 bases, V lost 7 bases, and 9 bases had no gene match. Germline V gives CDR1 LNHDA, CDR2 SQIVND (reference sequence). The CDR3 spans 14 residues. The CDR3 reads CASTPGGGRDEQFF. For the CDR3, the DNA is TGTGCCAGTACCCCCGGCGGCGGGAGGGATGAGCAGTTCTTC.

The chain couples TRBV6-1 to TRBJ1-5, with D tentatively TRBD1 (5 bases). Germline lookup yields CDR1 MNHNS and CDR2 SASEGT. With 8 bases removed from V and 1 base from J, the gap between germline ends came to 15 bases. This CDR3 is 15 amino acids long. The CDR3 nucleotides read TGTGCCAGCTCCGGGGGGTGGGGAAGCAATCAGCCCCAGCATTTT. Encoded protein: CASSGGWGSNQPQHF.

The table lists this clone with a few counts. The chain combines TRBV7-9 with TRBJ1-2; no reliable D call. V was shortened by 6 bases and J by 7 bases, with 12 bases between the two germline ends. The CDR3 is made up of 12 amino acids. Germline loops: CDR1 SEHNR, CDR2 FQNEAQ (reference sequence). The DNA of the CDR3 is TGTGCCAGCAGTTACAACACGGGTGGCTACACCTTC. It codes for CASSYNTGGYTF.

CDR3 region: CASTGSPLNYGYTF. The CDR3 DNA sequence: TGTGCCAGCACAGGCTCCCCGCTAAACTATGGCTACACCTTC. The genes are TRBV28 and TRBJ1-2; no reliable D call. Germline V gene lookup returns CDR1 MDHEN and CDR2 SYDVKM. The V gene lost 7 bases and the J gene lost 2 bases, with 14 bases spanning the gap. The CDR3 runs 14 residues.

The chain employs TRBV15 and TRBJ1-1; no clear D. V was pared by 0 bases and J by 0 bases, with 5 bases between. Germline CDR1 LNHNV, CDR2 YYDKDF (reference sequence). This CDR3 is built from 14 residues. This chain's CDR3 is CATSRDTVNTEAFF. The DNA of the CDR3 is TGTGCCACCAGCAGAGATACGGTGAACACTGAAGCTTTCTTT. Drawing the rest from reference TRBV15 and TRBJ1-1, the complete variable domain is DAMVIQNPRYQVTQFGKPVTLSCSQTLNHNVMYWYQQKSSQAPKLLFHYYDKDFNNEADTPDNFQSRRPNTSFCFLDIRSPGLGDTAMYLCATSRDTVNTEAFFGQGTRLTVV.

The chain joins TRBV2 to TRBJ2-1; 11 bases map to TRBD2. The CDR3 contains 14 residues. CDR1 SNHLY and CDR2 FYNNEI come from the germline V gene. Trimming cost V 6 bases and J 7 bases; bases outside gene matches: 5. In DNA form, the CDR3 reads TGTGCCAGCAGGAGCGCTAGCGGGAGGAATGAGCAGTTCTTC. It encodes CASRSASGRNEQFF. Full variable domain (outside the CDR3, taken from reference TRBV2 and TRBJ2-1): EPEVTQTPSHQVTQMGQEVILRCVPISNHLYFYWYRQILGQKVEFLVSFYNNEISEKSEIFDDQFSVERPDGSNFTLKIRSTKLEDSAMYFCASRSASGRNEQFFGPGTRLTVL.